This is a list of T cell receptor beta chains from one sample in a study of CD8 T cells in ankylosing spondylitis. TCRdb independently ran MiXCR on the 5' RACE reads; one entry per CDR3 protein. The sample lists 450,000 to 550,000 distinct CDR3 sequences, 5.3% occurring once. Specimen: blood, either unsorted or a sorted T cell fraction (not recorded which). All receptors derive from a male donor with ankylosing spondylitis. CDR3s include the opening cysteine and the closing phenylalanine or tryptophan. D genes are given only for firm matches. The listing skips clone size in some rows; elsewhere it reads once, few, many or a size class.

v_call,j_call,clone_size,d_call,cdr3_nt,cdr3_aa
TRBV12-3/TRBV12-4,TRBJ1-1,many,TRBD1,TGTGCCAGCAGTCTCGACAGGGTTAGGTCGTCTGGAGCTTTCTTT,CASSLDRVRSSGAFF
TRBV5-1,TRBJ2-2,many,TRBD1,TGCGCCAGCAGCTTGTTGCGGGACAGGGCCGGGGAGCTGTTTTTT,CASSLLRDRAGELFF
TRBV7-8,TRBJ2-7,many,TRBD1,TGTGCCAGCAGCTTAGTGGACAGGGGGCCGTACGAGCAGTACTTC,CASSLVDRGPYEQYF
TRBV4-3,TRBJ2-4,many,-,TGCGCCAGCAGCCAAGAAATTTCAGGATTTTTAGCCAAAAACATTCAGTACTTC,CASSQEISGFLAKNIQYF
TRBV20-1,TRBJ1-4,many,-,TGCAGTGCCCCCGGTACAGTCGGTGAAAAACTGTTTTTT,CSAPGTVGEKLFF
TRBV6-1,TRBJ1-1,many,-,TGTGCCAGCAGTGAACCGGGGCCGCGACCTTTCTTT,CASSEPGPRPFF
TRBV20-1,TRBJ2-5,few,TRBD2,TGCAGTGCTAGCGTAGCGGGGGGGCAAGAGACCCAGTACTTC,CSASVAGGQETQYF
TRBV12-3/TRBV12-4,TRBJ2-7,many,TRBD1,TGTGCCAGCAGTCTGGGAGGGACAGGGGATTACGAGCAGTACTTC,CASSLGGTGDYEQYF
TRBV6-1,TRBJ2-3,many,TRBD1,TGTGCCAGCAGCCAGGGACAGTTCGGAACAGATACGCAGTATTTT,CASSQGQFGTDTQYF
TRBV6-2/TRBV6-3,TRBJ1-1,many,TRBD1,TGTGCCAGCAGTTACTCACAGGGGGCGGAACCCAGGAACACTGAAGCTTTCTTT,CASSYSQGAEPRNTEAFF
TRBV5-5,TRBJ2-1,-,-,TGTGCCAGCAGTTTCATCCGGGACGCCCATGGGAATGAGCAGTTCTTC,CASSFIRDAHGNEQFF
TRBV5-1,TRBJ2-6,many,-,TGCGCCAGCAGCTATCAGGAACTTCAGACATCAATCCGCACTGGGGCCAACGTCCTGACTTTC,CASSYQELQTSIRTGANVLTF
TRBV11-2,TRBJ2-1,-,-,TGTGCCAGCAGCCCGGCGGTCACGGGAGAATACAATGAGCAGTTCTTC,CASSPAVTGEYNEQFF
TRBV11-3,TRBJ2-3,-,-,TGTGCCAGCAGCCGGGACGGAGACACAGATACGCAGTATTTT,CASSRDGDTDTQYF
TRBV27,TRBJ2-7,few,-,TGTGCCAGCAGTTTCCTCGGGACTCGCTACGAGCAGTACTTC,CASSFLGTRYEQYF
TRBV6-5,TRBJ1-1,many,-,TGTGCCAGCAGTTACGGTGGCACTGAAGCTTTCTTT,CASSYGGTEAFF
TRBV5-1,TRBJ2-2,many,-,TGCGCCAGCAGCTTGGAGGGCGGTAACACCGGGGAGCTGTTTTTT,CASSLEGGNTGELFF
TRBV12-3/TRBV12-4,TRBJ1-1,many,-,TGTGCCAGCAGCGTGACGGGCGGGGGCACTGAAGCTTTCTTT,CASSVTGGGTEAFF
TRBV6-1,TRBJ2-7,many,-,TGTGCCAGCAGCCCTGGGACGGCGAAAACCTACGAGCAGTACTTC,CASSPGTAKTYEQYF
TRBV7-6,TRBJ2-1,many,TRBD2,TGTGCCAGCAGCTCGAGCGGGAGAGGTCCCTACAATGAGCAGTTCTTC,CASSSSGRGPYNEQFF
TRBV20-1,TRBJ2-3,many,TRBD2,TGCAGTGCTACACAAGCGGGAGTTGAAGATACGCAGTATTTT,CSATQAGVEDTQYF
TRBV7-3,TRBJ2-5,-,-,TGTGCCAGCAGCTTAAGGGCTCCTCGGGAGACCCAGTACTTC,CASSLRAPRETQYF
TRBV20-1,TRBJ1-1,many,-,TGCAGTGCCCACCCCCGGCAGGGGAGCACTGAAGCTTTCTTT,CSAHPRQGSTEAFF
TRBV6-5,TRBJ1-1,many,-,TGTGCCAGCAGTTTTAAGGGGGGGAACACTGAAGCTTTCTTT,CASSFKGGNTEAFF